Below, 26 T cell receptor beta chains from the same sample are listed, as sequenced in a study of tumor and adjacent non-tumor tissue in lung cancer. No cell sorting was done before RNA was extracted from the tissue. A modified ARM-PCR protocol with three rounds of nested PCR amplified TCRbeta. From the multiplex PCR reads, TCRdb called clonotypes with MiXCR, one entry per CDR3 protein. The sample lists about 110,000 distinct CDR3 sequences, under 90% occurring once. The sequencing sample was made of lung tumor tissue. Receptors originate from a man between 65 and 85 years old with non-small cell lung cancer.

With respect to this clonotype: The junction departs from the called germline gene at one end, perhaps through a read error. The chain combines TRBV20-1 with TRBJ2-2; D is tentatively TRBD1 or TRBD2 (6 bases each). There are 14 residues in the CDR3. Germline V gene sequence: CDR1 DFQATT, CDR2 SNEGSKA (reference sequence). The CDR3 region is CSVRRGWGTGEMFF. The DNA of the CDR3 is TGCAGTGTTCGGAGGGGGTGGGGAACCGGGGAGATGTTTTTT.

Comments on this clonotype: A much more abundant neighbour one base away suggests this may be a read error. The chain combines TRBV20-1 with TRBJ1-2; maybe TRBD1 (5 bases). Germline V CDR1 and CDR2: DFQATT, SNEGSKA (reference sequence). The CDR3 has 19 amino acids. CDR3 in DNA: TGCAGTGTTAGAGCCGAAGCCTCTCTGAGACAGATTGCCCTCTATGGCTACACCTTC. It specifies CSVRAEASLRQIALYGYTF.

This chain joins TRBV6-5 and TRBJ1-1; D ambiguous. The CDR3 runs 14 residues. CDR1 and CDR2 from the germline V gene are MNHEY and SVGAGI. V lost 2 bases and J 5 bases, leaving 12 bases between the germline ends. CDR3 loop: CASSYNSARTEAFF. The CDR3 DNA reads as TGTGCCAGCAGTTACAACTCCGCGAGGACTGAAGCTTTCTTT.

As regards this clonotype: The conserved phenylalanine or tryptophan normally closing the CDR3 is absent here, so this likely arose from a read error. The chain uses TRBV18 and TRBJ1-3; unclear D gene. The CDR3 has 15 residues. CDR1 KGHSH and CDR2 LQKENI come from the germline V gene. CDR3 residues: CASSPPMFRGNTIYI. DNA of the CDR3: TGTGCAAGCTCACCACCGATGTTCAGGGGAAACACCATATATATT.

V is TRBV5-6 and J is TRBJ2-7; D perhaps matches TRBD2 (5 bases). From germline, CDR1 is SGHDT and CDR2 YYEEEE. Trimming removed 7 bases at V and 4 bases at J, with 18 bases between. CDR3 length: 14 residues. In DNA, the CDR3 is TGTGCCAGCTGCGGACTGGAACTTCCGTACGAGCAGTACTTC. Translating it yields CASCGLELPYEQYF.

The sample holds many counts of this clonotype. The chain uses TRBV4-2 and TRBJ2-2; unclear D gene. This CDR3 has 13 amino acids. V was shortened by 0 bases and J by 5 bases, with 4 bases between the two germline ends. Germline lookup yields CDR1 LGHNA and CDR2 YNFKEQ. CDR3 sequence (DNA): TGTGCCAGCAGCCAAGATCCAACCGGGGAGCTGTTTTTT. This translates into CASSQDPTGELFF.

In this sample, this clonotype is medium-sized. V gene TRBV4-2 combines with J gene TRBJ1-6; D unclear. Trimming stripped 2 bases from V and 9 bases from J, with 14 bases between. Germline V CDR1 and CDR2: LGHNA, YNFKEQ. This CDR3 comprises 15 residues. CDR3 bases: TGTGCCAGCAGCCAATCATCCGGAAAGGGTTCACCCCTCCACTTT. This translates into CASSQSSGKGSPLHF.

The chain is built from TRBV11-2 and TRBJ1-2; unclear D gene. Germline lookup yields CDR1 SGHAT and CDR2 FQNNGV. The CDR3 loop spans 13 amino acids. Trimming took off 6 bases at V and 10 bases at J, with 18 bases between the two ends. The CDR3 sequence is CASSYSPNNAYTF. The CDR3 bases are TGTGCCAGCAGTTATTCACCTAACAATGCCTACACCTTC.

Comments on this clonotype: Germline and junction disagree at one end, which may indicate a read error. The V call is TRBV7-9, the J call TRBJ2-1; D might be TRBD1 (5 bases). Germline-derived CDR1 and CDR2 are SEHNR and FQNEAQ (reference sequence). CDR3 length equals 14 residues. The CDR3 nucleotides read TGTGCCAGTAGCTTAGGAGACAGCTACATTGAGCAGTTCTTC. This encodes CASSLGDSYIEQFF.

On this clonotype itself: A much more abundant neighbour one base away suggests this may be a read error. CDR3 DNA sequence: TGCAATGCCTCAGGAAGCAGGAACTATGGCTACACCTTC. This encodes CNASGSRNYGYTF. V is TRBV20-1 and J is TRBJ1-2, with D unclear. CDR1 DFQATT and CDR2 SNEGSKA come from the germline V gene (reference sequence). The CDR3 length is 13 residues.

This clonotype is a singleton in its sample. At one end, the junction sequence differs from germline, possibly due to a read error. This chain connects TRBV20-1 to TRBJ1-6; perhaps TRBD1 as D (5 bases). The CDR3 totals 15 residues. Germline V lookup: CDR1 DFQATT, CDR2 SNEGSKA (reference sequence). In DNA, the CDR3 is TGCAGTGCTAGAGATCCGGGACCGACCAATTCACTCCTCAACTTT. Its protein is CSARDPGPTNSLLNF.

A note on this clonotype: This may arise from a read error, as a much more abundant clone is one base away. The conserved closing phenylalanine or tryptophan is absent in this CDR3, likely reflecting a read error. The chain recombines TRBV20-1 with TRBJ2-1; 8 nucleotides agree with TRBD1. The CDR3 extends over 14 amino acids. The V gene end was trimmed by 3 bases and the J gene end by 4 bases; junction bases not matched to a gene: 5. Looked up from germline, CDR1 is DFQATT and CDR2 is SNEGSKA (reference sequence). CDR3 protein: CSASNRQGYNEQFV. Written as DNA, the CDR3 is TGCAGTGCTAGTAATCGACAGGGGTACAATGAGCAGTTCGTC.

In the case of this clonotype: Germline is not matched at one junction end, which may reflect a read error. This rearrangement joins TRBV5-6 to TRBJ2-1, with D perhaps given as TRBD1 or TRBD2 (5 bases each). CDR1 is SGHDT, CDR2 YYEEEE, per germline. CDR3 length: 16 residues. CDR3 sequence: CASSSGKGSSYNEQFF. The CDR3 region has the DNA TGTGCCAGCAGTTCCGGTAAGGGGAGCTCCTACAATGAACAGTTCTTC.

This chain joins TRBV6-5 and TRBJ2-3, with D possibly matching TRBD1 (6 bases). Per germline, CDR1 MNHEY and CDR2 SVGAGI. The V end was cut by 5 bases, the J end by 2 bases, with 17 bases between. The length of the CDR3 is 16 residues. The CDR3 region has the DNA TGTGCCAGCAGTCCCAACTACAGGGCGAACACAGATACGCAGTATTTT. Translation gives CASSPNYRANTDTQYF.

About this clonotype itself: One end of the junction varies from germline; a read error may be responsible. The chain is built from TRBV10-2 and TRBJ2-5; D may correspond to TRBD1 or TRBD2 (5 bases each). This CDR3 has 16 amino acids. Germline V gene lookup returns CDR1 WSHSY and CDR2 SAAADI. CDR3: CATQGCTTRGGETQYF. CDR3 bases: TGTGCCACCCAGGGATGTACAACGAGGGGTGGGGAGACCCAGTACTTC.

About this clonotype: The germline gene is not matched at one end of the junction; a read error may be the cause. J is TRBJ2-1 and V is TRBV14; D might be TRBD1 (5 bases). CDR1 and CDR2 (germline): SGHDN, FVKESK. This CDR3 comprises 14 residues. The CDR3, as DNA: TGTACCAGCAGCATCCAGGGCCCTTACAATGTGCAGTTTTTC. Translation gives CTSSIQGPYNVQFF.

Regarding this clonotype: The junction differs from germline at one of its ends, possibly a read error. This chain connects TRBV6-6 to TRBJ2-2; no clear D gene. The CDR3 length is 14 residues. Germline V gene sequence: CDR1 MNHNY, CDR2 SVGAGI (reference sequence). The DNA of the CDR3 is TGTACCAGCAGAAGCAACCAGAACACCGGGGAGCTGTTTTTT. Encoded protein: CTSRSNQNTGELFF.

This clonotype was seen a single time. V is TRBV25-1 and J is TRBJ1-1; D possibly corresponds to TRBD1 (5 bases). Trimming stripped 7 bases from V and 3 bases from J, with 24 bases between. This CDR3 comprises 17 residues. Germline CDR1 and CDR2: MGHDK and SYGVNS. The CDR3 DNA is TGTGCCAGCAATGGTGGGCCGGGGCTAGGCTGGGACACTGAAGCTTTCTTT. As protein: CASNGGPGLGWDTEAFF.

A note on this clonotype: At one end the junction does not follow the germline gene, possibly because of a read error. The chain carries TRBV5-4 and TRBJ1-2, with D hard to call. The CDR3 is made up of 13 amino acids. Germline values: CDR1 SGHNT, CDR2 YYREEE (reference sequence). The CDR3 nucleotides are TGTGCCGGCAGCTTGGAGGTTAACTATAGCTACACCTTC. Its translation is CAGSLEVNYSYTF.

A word on this clonotype: A single base separates this from a much larger clone, so it may be a read error. The V call is TRBV7-9, the J call TRBJ1-2; D may be TRBD1 (6 bases). Germline CDR1 is SEHNR and CDR2 is FQNEAQ (reference sequence). This CDR3 is 13 amino acids long. The CDR3, as DNA: TGTACCAGCAGCCCAACAGGGAACTATGGCTACACCTTC. Protein product: CTSSPTGNYGYTF.

Points on this clonotype: At one boundary the junction diverges from the germline segment, which might be a read error. This chain uses TRBV13 with TRBJ2-5, with a weak D call TRBD2 (5 bases). The CDR3 consists of 14 residues. In germline, CDR1 is PRHDT, CDR2 FYEKMQ (reference sequence). The CDR3 bases are TGTGCTAGCAGCCGGGGAAAAACCCAAGAGATCCAGTACTTC. Translation gives CASSRGKTQEIQYF.

Notes on this clonotype: Sequence at one end of the junction differs from germline and may be a read error. V and J are TRBV4-3 and TRBJ2-1, with 8 bases identical to TRBD2. This CDR3 comprises 17 residues. CDR1 is LGHNA, CDR2 YSLEER, per germline. DNA of the CDR3: TGCGCAAGCAGCCAAGCCCCAGCGGGAGCTGAATACAATAAGCAGTTCTTC. Translating it yields CASSQAPAGAEYNKQFF.

With respect to this clonotype: Germline is not matched at one junction end, which may reflect a read error. The chain recombines TRBV29-1 with TRBJ2-7; D gene uncertain. Germline CDR1 is SQVTM and CDR2 is ANQGSEA. The CDR3 sequence is 13 residues long. CDR3 in amino acids: CSVPGPTSYEHYF. Here the CDR3 DNA reads TGCAGCGTTCCAGGACCGACCTCCTACGAGCATTACTTC.

Of note for this clonotype: The junction departs from germline at one end; a sequencing error may be responsible. The chain uses TRBV9 and TRBJ2-1; 10 nucleotides match TRBD2. This CDR3 comprises 16 residues. Germline CDR1 is SGDLS and CDR2 is YYNGEE. CDR3: CTSSGPSGRSYDEQFF. The CDR3 bases are TGTACCAGCAGCGGACCTAGCGGGAGATCCTACGATGAGCAGTTCTTC.

Judged by abundance, this clonotype is medium-sized (0.01 to 0.1%). The gene calls are TRBV6-5 and TRBJ2-5, with D perhaps given as TRBD1 or TRBD2 (5 bases each). Trimming removed 3 bases at V and 7 bases at J, with 18 bases between. The CDR3 spans 15 residues. Germline V gene sequence: CDR1 MNHEY, CDR2 SVGAGI. CDR3 DNA sequence: TGTGCCAGCAGTTATATCGGTCCGGGAACAGGGACCCAGTACTTC. It specifies CASSYIGPGTGTQYF.

Of note for this clonotype: At one of its ends the junction is not consistent with the germline gene, which may arise from a read error. This sequence joins TRBV6-5 and TRBJ2-1; no clear D gene. Germline assignment: CDR1 MNHEY and CDR2 SVGAGI. The CDR3 has 16 amino acids. CDR3 residues: CASDSPGPRSYNKQFF. CDR3 DNA: TGTGCCAGCGACTCTCCCGGGCCACGCTCCTACAATAAGCAGTTCTTC.